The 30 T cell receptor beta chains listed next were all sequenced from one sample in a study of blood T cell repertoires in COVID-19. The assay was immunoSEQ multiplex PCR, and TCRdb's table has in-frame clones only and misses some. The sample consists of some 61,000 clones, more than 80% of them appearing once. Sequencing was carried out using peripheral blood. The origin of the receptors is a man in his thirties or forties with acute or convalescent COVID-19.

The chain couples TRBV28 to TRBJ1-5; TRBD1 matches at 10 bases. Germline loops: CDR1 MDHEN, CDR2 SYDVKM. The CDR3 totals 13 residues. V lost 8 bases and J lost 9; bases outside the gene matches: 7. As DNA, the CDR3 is TGTGCCAGCGGGACAGGGGTTGTGGGGCCCCAGCATTTT. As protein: CASGTGVVGPQHF.

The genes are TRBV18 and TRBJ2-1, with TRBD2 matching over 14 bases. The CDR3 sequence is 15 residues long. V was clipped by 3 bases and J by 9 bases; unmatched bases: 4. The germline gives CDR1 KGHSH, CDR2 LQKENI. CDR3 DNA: TGTGCCAGCTCACCGACTAGCGGGAGGGTTGGTGAGCAGTTCTTC. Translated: CASSPTSGRVGEQFF.

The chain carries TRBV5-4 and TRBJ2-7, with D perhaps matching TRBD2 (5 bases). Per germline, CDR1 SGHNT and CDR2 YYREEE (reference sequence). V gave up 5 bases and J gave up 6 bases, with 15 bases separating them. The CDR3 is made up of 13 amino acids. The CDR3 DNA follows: TGTGCCAGCAGACACGGGGAAACCTCCGAGCAGTACTTC. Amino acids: CASRHGETSEQYF.

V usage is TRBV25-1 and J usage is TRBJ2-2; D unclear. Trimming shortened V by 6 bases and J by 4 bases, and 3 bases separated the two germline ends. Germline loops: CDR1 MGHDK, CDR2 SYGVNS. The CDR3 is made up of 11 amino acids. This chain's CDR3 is CASRSTGELFF. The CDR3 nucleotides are TGTGCCAGCAGGAGCACCGGGGAGCTGTTTTTT.

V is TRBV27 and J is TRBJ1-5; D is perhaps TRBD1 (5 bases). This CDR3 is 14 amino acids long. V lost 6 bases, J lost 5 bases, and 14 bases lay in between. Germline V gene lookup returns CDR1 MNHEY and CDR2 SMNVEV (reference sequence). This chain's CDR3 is CASSLKGQYQPQHF. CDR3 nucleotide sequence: TGTGCCAGCAGCCTAAAGGGGCAGTATCAGCCCCAGCATTTT.

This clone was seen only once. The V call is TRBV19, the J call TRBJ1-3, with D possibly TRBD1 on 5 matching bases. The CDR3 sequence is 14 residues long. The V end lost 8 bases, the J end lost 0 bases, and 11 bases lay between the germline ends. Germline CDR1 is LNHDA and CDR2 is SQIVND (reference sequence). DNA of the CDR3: TGTGCCAGTGGCTACGGGGGCTCTGGAAACACCATATATTTT. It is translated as CASGYGGSGNTIYF.

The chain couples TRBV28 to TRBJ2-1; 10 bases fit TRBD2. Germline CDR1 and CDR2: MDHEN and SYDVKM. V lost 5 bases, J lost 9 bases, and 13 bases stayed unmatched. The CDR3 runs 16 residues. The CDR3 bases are TGTGCCAGCAGTCCCTCGGGTAGCGGGAGGTTCGGTGAGCAGTTCTTC. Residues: CASSPSGSGRFGEQFF.

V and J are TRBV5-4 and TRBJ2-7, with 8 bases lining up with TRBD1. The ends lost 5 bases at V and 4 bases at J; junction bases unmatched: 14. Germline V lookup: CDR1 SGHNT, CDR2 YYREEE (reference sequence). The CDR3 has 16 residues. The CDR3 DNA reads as TGTGCCAGCAGTTACACCCGGACAGGGCAGGGGTACGAGCAGTACTTC. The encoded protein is CASSYTRTGQGYEQYF.

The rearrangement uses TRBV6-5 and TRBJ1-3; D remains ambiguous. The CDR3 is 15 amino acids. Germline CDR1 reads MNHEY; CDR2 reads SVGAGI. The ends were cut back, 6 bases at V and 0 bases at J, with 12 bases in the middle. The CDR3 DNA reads TGTGCCAGCAGGGAGGCGGGTTTCTCTGGAAACACCATATATTTT. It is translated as CASREAGFSGNTIYF.

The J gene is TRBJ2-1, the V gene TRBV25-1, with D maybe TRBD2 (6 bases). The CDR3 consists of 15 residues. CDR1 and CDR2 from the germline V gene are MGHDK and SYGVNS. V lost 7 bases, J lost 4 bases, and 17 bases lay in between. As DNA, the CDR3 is TGTGCCAGCAACACCCGGGACTTACCATACAATGAGCAGTTCTTC. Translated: CASNTRDLPYNEQFF.

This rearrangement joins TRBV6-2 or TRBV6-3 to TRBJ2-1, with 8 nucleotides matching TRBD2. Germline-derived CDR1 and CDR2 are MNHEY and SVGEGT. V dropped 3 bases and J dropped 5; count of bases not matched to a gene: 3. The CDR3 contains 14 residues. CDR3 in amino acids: CASSYSGDHNEQFF. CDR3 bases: TGTGCCAGCAGTTATAGCGGGGACCACAATGAGCAGTTCTTC.

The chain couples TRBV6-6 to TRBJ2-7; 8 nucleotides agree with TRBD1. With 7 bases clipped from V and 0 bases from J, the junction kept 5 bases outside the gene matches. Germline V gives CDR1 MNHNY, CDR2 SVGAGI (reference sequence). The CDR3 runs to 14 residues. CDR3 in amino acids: CASTGQGRSYEQYF. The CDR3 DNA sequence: TGTGCCAGCACAGGACAGGGTCGCTCCTACGAGCAGTACTTC.

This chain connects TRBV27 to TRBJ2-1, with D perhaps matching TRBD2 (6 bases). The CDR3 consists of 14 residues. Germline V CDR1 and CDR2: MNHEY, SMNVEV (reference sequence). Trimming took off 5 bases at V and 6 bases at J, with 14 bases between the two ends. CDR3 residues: CASSLLGSANEQFF. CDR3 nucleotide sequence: TGTGCCAGCAGTCTCCTCGGGAGCGCCAATGAGCAGTTCTTC.

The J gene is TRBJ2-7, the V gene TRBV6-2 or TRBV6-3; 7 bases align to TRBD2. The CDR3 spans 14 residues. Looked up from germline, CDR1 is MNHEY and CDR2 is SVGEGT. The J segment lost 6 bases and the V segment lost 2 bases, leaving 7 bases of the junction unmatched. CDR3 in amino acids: CASSYGTGGGEQYF. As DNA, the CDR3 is TGTGCCAGCAGTTACGGCACGGGAGGAGGCGAGCAGTACTTC.

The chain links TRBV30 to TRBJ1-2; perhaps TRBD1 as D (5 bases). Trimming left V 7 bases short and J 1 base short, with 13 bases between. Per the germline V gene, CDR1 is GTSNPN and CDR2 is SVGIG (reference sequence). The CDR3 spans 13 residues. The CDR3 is CASPVTDNYGYTF. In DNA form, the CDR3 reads TGTGCCTCCCCAGTGACAGATAACTATGGCTACACCTTC.

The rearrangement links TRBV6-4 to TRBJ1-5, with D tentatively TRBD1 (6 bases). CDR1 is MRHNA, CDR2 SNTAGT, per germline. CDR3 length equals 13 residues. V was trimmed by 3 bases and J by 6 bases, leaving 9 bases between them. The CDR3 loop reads CASSEGRGQPQHF. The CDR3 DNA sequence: TGTGCCAGCAGTGAGGGCAGGGGTCAGCCCCAGCATTTT.

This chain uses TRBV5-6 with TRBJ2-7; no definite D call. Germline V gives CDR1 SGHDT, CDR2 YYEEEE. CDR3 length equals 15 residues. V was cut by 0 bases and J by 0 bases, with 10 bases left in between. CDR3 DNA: TGTGCCAGCAGCTTGGGCCGCCACAGCTCCTACGAGCAGTACTTC. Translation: CASSLGRHSSYEQYF.

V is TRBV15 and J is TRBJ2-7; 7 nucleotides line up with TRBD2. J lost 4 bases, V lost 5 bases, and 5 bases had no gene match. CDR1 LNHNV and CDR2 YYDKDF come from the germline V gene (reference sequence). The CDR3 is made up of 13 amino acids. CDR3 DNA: TGTGCCACCAGCCTGGAGCGGGATTACGAGCAGTACTTC. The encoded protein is CATSLERDYEQYF.

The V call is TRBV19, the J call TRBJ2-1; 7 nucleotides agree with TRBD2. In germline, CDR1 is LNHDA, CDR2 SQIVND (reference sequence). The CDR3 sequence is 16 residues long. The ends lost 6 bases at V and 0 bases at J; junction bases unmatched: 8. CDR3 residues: CASSPGGSPSYNEQFF. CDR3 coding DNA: TGTGCCAGTAGCCCCGGCGGGAGTCCCTCCTACAATGAGCAGTTCTTC.

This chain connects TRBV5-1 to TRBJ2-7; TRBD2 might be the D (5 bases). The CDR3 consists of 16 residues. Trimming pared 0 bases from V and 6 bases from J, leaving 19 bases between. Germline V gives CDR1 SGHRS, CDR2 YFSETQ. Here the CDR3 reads CASSLGPAGVGGEQYF. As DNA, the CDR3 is TGCGCCAGCAGCTTGGGACCTGCTGGGGTTGGAGGCGAGCAGTACTTC. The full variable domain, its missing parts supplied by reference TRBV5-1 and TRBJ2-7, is KAGVTQTPRYLIKTRGQQVTLSCSPISGHRSVSWYQQTPGQGLQFLFEYFSETQRNKGNFPGRFSGRQFSNSRSEMNVSTLELGDSALYLCASSLGPAGVGGEQYFGPGTRLTVT.

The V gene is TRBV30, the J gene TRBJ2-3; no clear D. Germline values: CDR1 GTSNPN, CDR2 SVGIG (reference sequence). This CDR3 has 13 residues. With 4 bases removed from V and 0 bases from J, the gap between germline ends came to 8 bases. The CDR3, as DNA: TGTGCCTGGACCGGGTTTAGCACAGATACGCAGTATTTT. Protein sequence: CAWTGFSTDTQYF.

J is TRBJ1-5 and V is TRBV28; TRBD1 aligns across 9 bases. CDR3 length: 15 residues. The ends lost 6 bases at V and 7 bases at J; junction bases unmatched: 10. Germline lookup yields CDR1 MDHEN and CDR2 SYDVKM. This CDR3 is CASSPGQGRLQPQHF. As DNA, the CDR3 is TGTGCCAGCAGCCCGGGACAGGGCAGATTGCAGCCCCAGCATTTT. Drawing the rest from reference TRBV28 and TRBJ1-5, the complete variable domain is DVKVTQSSRYLVKRTGEKVFLECVQDMDHENMFWYRQDPGLGLRLIYFSYDVKMKEKGDIPEGYSVSREKKERFSLILESASTNQTSMYLCASSPGQGRLQPQHFGDGTRLSIL.

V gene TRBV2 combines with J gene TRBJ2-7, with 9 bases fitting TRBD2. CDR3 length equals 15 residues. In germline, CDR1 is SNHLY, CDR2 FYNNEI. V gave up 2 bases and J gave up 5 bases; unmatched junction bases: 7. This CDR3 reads CASSEMREGVHEQYF. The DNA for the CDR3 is TGTGCCAGCAGTGAAATGCGGGAGGGCGTACACGAGCAGTACTTC.

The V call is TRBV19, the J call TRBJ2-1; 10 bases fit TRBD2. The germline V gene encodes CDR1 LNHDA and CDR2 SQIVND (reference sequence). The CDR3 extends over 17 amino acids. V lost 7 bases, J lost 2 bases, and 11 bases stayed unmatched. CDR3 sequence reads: CASTTLTGTSAYNEQFF. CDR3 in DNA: TGTGCCAGTACCACACTTACCGGGACTAGCGCCTACAATGAGCAGTTCTTC.

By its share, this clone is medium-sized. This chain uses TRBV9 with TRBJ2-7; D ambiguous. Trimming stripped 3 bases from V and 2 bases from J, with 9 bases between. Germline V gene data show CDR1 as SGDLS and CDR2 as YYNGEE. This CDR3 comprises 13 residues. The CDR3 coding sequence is TGTGCCAGCAGCGGGCCCCCAACCTACGAGCAGTACTTC. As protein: CASSGPPTYEQYF. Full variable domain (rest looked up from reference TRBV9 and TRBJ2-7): DSGVTQTPKHLITATGQRVTLRCSPRSGDLSVYWYQQSLDQGLQFLIQYYNGEERAKGNILERFSAQQFPDLHSELNLSSLELGDSALYFCASSGPPTYEQYFGPGTRLTVT.

The CDR3 region is CASSLGATDTQYF. The CDR3 DNA sequence: TGTGCCAGCAGCTTGGGGGCCACAGATACGCAGTATTTT. The genes are TRBV5-6 and TRBJ2-3; D uncertain. The germline V and J ends were trimmed by 0 bases and 2 bases, with 4 bases remaining between them. The germline V gene encodes CDR1 SGHDT and CDR2 YYEEEE. This CDR3 comprises 13 residues.

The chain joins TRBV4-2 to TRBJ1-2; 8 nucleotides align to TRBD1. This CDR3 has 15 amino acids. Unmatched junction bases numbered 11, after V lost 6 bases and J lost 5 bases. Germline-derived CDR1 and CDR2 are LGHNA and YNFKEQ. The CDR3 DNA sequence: TGTGCCAGCAGAGGCCGGGACAGGCTAAAGTATGGCTACACCTTC. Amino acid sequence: CASRGRDRLKYGYTF.

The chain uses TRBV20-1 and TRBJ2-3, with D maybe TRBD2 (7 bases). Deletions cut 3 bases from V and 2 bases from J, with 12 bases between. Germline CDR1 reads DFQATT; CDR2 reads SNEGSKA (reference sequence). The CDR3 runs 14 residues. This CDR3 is CSASRGGYTDTQYF. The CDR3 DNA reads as TGCAGTGCTAGTAGGGGGGGCTACACAGATACGCAGTATTTT.

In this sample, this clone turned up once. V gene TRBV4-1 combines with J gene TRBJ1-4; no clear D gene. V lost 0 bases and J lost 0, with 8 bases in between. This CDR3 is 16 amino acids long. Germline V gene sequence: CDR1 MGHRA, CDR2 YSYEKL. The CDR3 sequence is CASSQDITATNEKLFF. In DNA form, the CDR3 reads TGCGCCAGCAGCCAAGATATAACTGCAACTAATGAAAAACTGTTTTTT.

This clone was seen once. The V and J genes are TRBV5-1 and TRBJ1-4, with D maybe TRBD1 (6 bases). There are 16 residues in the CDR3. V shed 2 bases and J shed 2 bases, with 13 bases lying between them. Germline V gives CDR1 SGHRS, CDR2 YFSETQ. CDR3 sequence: CASSLSRGRTNEKLFF. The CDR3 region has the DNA TGCGCCAGCAGCTTATCCAGGGGTCGGACTAATGAAAAACTGTTTTTT.